These 24 T cell receptor beta chains share one sample of origin, sequenced in a study of T cell responses to AZD1222 COVID-19 vaccine. The assay was immunoSEQ multiplex PCR, and TCRdb's table has in-frame clones only and misses some. The data contain about 130,000 clones, roughly 93% of them singletons. The sequenced sample was peripheral blood, obtained on day 0 of AZD1222 vaccination. These receptors were obtained from an adult in good health.

The chain recombines TRBV6-2 or TRBV6-3 with TRBJ1-2; D not certain. The CDR3 spans 12 residues. V was cut by 6 bases and J by 2 bases, with 7 bases left in between. The germline V gene encodes CDR1 MNHEY and CDR2 SVGEGT. As DNA, the CDR3 is TGTGCCAGCAGCGGGTCCAACTATGGCTACACCTTC. Translation gives CASSGSNYGYTF.

The J gene is TRBJ1-1, the V gene TRBV7-9; D perhaps matches TRBD1 (5 bases). Per germline, CDR1 SEHNR and CDR2 FQNEAQ (reference sequence). This CDR3 spans 12 amino acids. The V gene lost 10 bases and the J gene lost 4 bases, with 13 bases spanning the gap. CDR3 amino acids: CATGGESTEAFF. The CDR3 DNA sequence: TGTGCCACGGGAGGGGAGAGCACTGAAGCTTTCTTT.

Here the CDR3 DNA reads TGTGCCAGCAGCTCGTCCGGGACAGGGGCCTCGACCACTGAAGCTTTCTTT. Its protein is CASSSSGTGASTTEAFF. This sequence joins TRBV5-8 and TRBJ1-1; 10 bases align to TRBD1. V dropped 3 bases and J dropped 4; count of bases not matched to a gene: 12. This CDR3 spans 17 amino acids. Germline CDR1 SGHTS, CDR2 YDEGEE.

This sequence joins TRBV6-5 and TRBJ2-1; possible D gene TRBD1, 5 bases. The germline V gene has CDR1 MNHEY and CDR2 SVGAGI. V was shortened by 0 bases and J by 6 bases, with 15 bases between the two germline ends. The CDR3 has 16 residues. The CDR3 coding sequence is TGTGCCAGCAGTTACTCAGGGGCACCCCGAGGCAATGAGCAGTTCTTC. This codes for CASSYSGAPRGNEQFF.

This sequence joins TRBV30 and TRBJ1-1, with D unclear. The CDR3 extends over 13 amino acids. Trimming cost V 3 bases and J 2 bases, with 10 bases left between them. Germline-derived CDR1 and CDR2 are GTSNPN and SVGIG (reference sequence). The CDR3 DNA sequence: TGTGCCTGGAGCTTGGTGGGAAACACTGAAGCTTTCTTT. This codes for CAWSLVGNTEAFF.

This chain uses TRBV30 with TRBJ2-3; 7 bases are a match to TRBD2. CDR1 is GTSNPN and CDR2 is SVGIG in the germline V gene (reference sequence). The ends lost 1 base at V and 6 bases at J; junction bases unmatched: 4. This CDR3 spans 13 amino acids. The CDR3 here is CAWSGLGGDTQYF. In DNA form, the CDR3 reads TGTGCCTGGAGTGGGCTCGGGGGGGATACGCAGTATTTT.

J is TRBJ2-7 and V is TRBV3-1 (or the pseudogene TRBV3-2); no definite D call. Deletions cut 2 bases from V and 4 bases from J, with 9 bases between. The CDR3 is made up of 13 amino acids. Germline V lookup: CDR1 LGHDT, CDR2 YNNKEL (reference sequence). The CDR3 sequence is CASSQRTTYEQYF. CDR3 nucleotides: TGTGCCAGCAGCCAAAGGACCACTTACGAGCAGTACTTC.

The J gene is TRBJ1-3, the V gene TRBV30; D remains unclear. V shed 2 bases and J shed 0 bases, with 14 bases lying between them. The CDR3 extends over 16 amino acids. The germline gives CDR1 GTSNPN, CDR2 SVGIG (reference sequence). The CDR3 protein is CAWSLEFRYSGNTIYF. CDR3 nucleotide sequence: TGTGCCTGGAGTTTGGAGTTCCGCTACTCTGGAAACACCATATATTTT.

The chain couples TRBV19 to TRBJ1-2, with a tentative D call TRBD1 (6 bases). Trimming removed 8 bases at V and 8 bases at J, with 18 bases between. The CDR3 has 13 residues. Germline V CDR1 and CDR2: LNHDA, SQIVND (reference sequence). The CDR3 here is CASAPTGAGGYTF. CDR3 coding DNA: TGTGCCAGTGCCCCAACGGGGGCGGGAGGCTACACCTTC.

The chain couples TRBV30 to TRBJ2-3, with 7 bases that match TRBD2. From germline, CDR1 is GTSNPN and CDR2 SVGIG (reference sequence). The junction had 4 bases not matched to a gene; V was cut back by 3 bases and J by 1 base. CDR3 size: 14 residues. Here the CDR3 reads CAWSRGSGTDTQYF. CDR3 sequence (DNA): TGTGCCTGGAGCCGCGGGAGTGGCACAGATACGCAGTATTTT.

The chain has TRBV11-2 and TRBJ2-7; 9 nucleotides align to TRBD2. Germline-derived CDR1 and CDR2 are SGHAT and FQNNGV. V gave up 3 bases and J gave up 4 bases; unmatched junction bases: 7. The CDR3 has 15 residues. CDR3 loop: CASSFGLAGFYEQYF. The CDR3 coding sequence is TGTGCCAGCAGCTTCGGCCTAGCGGGGTTTTACGAGCAGTACTTC.

This rearrangement joins TRBV27 to TRBJ1-1; D gene uncertain. Trimming left V 0 bases short and J 6 bases short, with 8 bases between. The CDR3 has 13 amino acids. Germline V gives CDR1 MNHEY, CDR2 SMNVEV (reference sequence). CDR3 sequence: CASSLSAGAEAFF. In DNA, the CDR3 is TGTGCCAGCAGTTTATCGGCCGGGGCTGAAGCTTTCTTT.

This chain uses TRBV18 with TRBJ2-1; unclear D gene. Trimming took off 2 bases at V and 9 bases at J, with 8 bases between the two ends. CDR1 KGHSH and CDR2 LQKENI come from the germline V gene. This CDR3 spans 12 amino acids. CDR3 residues: CASSPAESEQFF. Written as DNA, the CDR3 is TGTGCCAGCTCACCAGCCGAGAGTGAGCAGTTCTTC.

This rearrangement joins TRBV3-1 (or the pseudogene TRBV3-2) to TRBJ1-5; D unclear. V lost 1 base and J 6 bases, leaving 10 bases between the germline ends. The CDR3 sequence is 14 residues long. CDR1 and CDR2 (germline): LGHDT, YNNKEL (reference sequence). The CDR3 region has the DNA TGTGCCAGCAGCCAAGCAGAGGGAGGTCAGCCCCAGCATTTT. It is translated as CASSQAEGGQPQHF.

The genes are TRBV3-1 (or the pseudogene TRBV3-2) and TRBJ2-2, with 7 bases fitting TRBD1. The CDR3 runs 17 residues. V lost 2 bases and J lost 0; bases outside the gene matches: 6. Germline CDR1 reads LGHDT; CDR2 reads YNNKEL (reference sequence). CDR3 bases: TGTGCCAGCAGCCAAAGACAGGGACACACGAACACCGGGGAGCTGTTTTTT. Its protein is CASSQRQGHTNTGELFF.

The V gene is TRBV6-5, the J gene TRBJ1-4, with D maybe TRBD1 (5 bases). The CDR3 totals 15 residues. The V end was cut by 6 bases, the J end by 3 bases, with 14 bases between. Germline V lookup: CDR1 MNHEY, CDR2 SVGAGI. The CDR3 spells CASSYGGEANEKLFF. The CDR3 DNA sequence: TGTGCCAGCAGCTACGGGGGGGAGGCTAATGAAAAACTGTTTTTT.

The chain combines TRBV18 with TRBJ1-2, with TRBD1 identical over 9 bases. This CDR3 comprises 14 residues. V shed 2 bases and J 6 bases; nucleotides not matched to a gene: 4. CDR1 and CDR2 (germline): KGHSH, LQKENI. The CDR3 nucleotides read TGTGCCAGCTCACCAACCGGGACAGGGAATGGCTACACCTTC. Translating gives CASSPTGTGNGYTF.

V and J are TRBV7-2 and TRBJ2-1; 13 positions agree with TRBD2. With 0 bases clipped from V and 7 bases from J, the junction kept 3 bases outside the gene matches. The CDR3 is 16 residues long. The germline gives CDR1 SGHTA, CDR2 FQGNSA. The CDR3 nucleotides read TGTGCCAGCAGCTTAGCACTAGCGGGAGGGGGGAATGAGCAGTTCTTC. Amino acid sequence: CASSLALAGGGNEQFF. Looking up the rest from reference TRBV7-2 and TRBJ2-1 gives the full variable domain: GAGVSQSPSNKVTEKGKDVELRCDPISGHTALYWYRQSLGQGLEFLIYFQGNSAPDKSGLPSDRFSAERTGGSVSTLTIQRTQQEDSAVYLCASSLALAGGGNEQFFGPGTRLTVL.

This chain connects TRBV4-1 to TRBJ1-3; D gene ambiguous. Per the germline V gene, CDR1 is MGHRA and CDR2 is YSYEKL. V was trimmed by 3 bases and J by 0 bases, leaving 12 bases between them. This CDR3 region has 16 residues. The CDR3 sequence: CASSHPQSSSGNTIYF. Written as DNA, the CDR3 is TGCGCCAGCAGCCATCCTCAGTCCTCCTCTGGAAACACCATATATTTT.

This CDR3 is CASSVGGYGYTF. The CDR3 bases are TGTGCCAGCAGCGTAGGAGGCTATGGCTACACCTTC. The chain is built from TRBV9 and TRBJ1-2; D gene unclear. Germline V lookup: CDR1 SGDLS, CDR2 YYNGEE. The CDR3 loop spans 12 amino acids. Trimming removed 0 bases from V and 4 bases from J, with 4 bases in between.

The chain is built from TRBV4-2 and TRBJ1-2, with D unclear. In germline, CDR1 is LGHNA, CDR2 YNFKEQ. The CDR3 consists of 15 residues. Trimming took off 0 bases at V and 4 bases at J, with 12 bases between the two ends. The CDR3 DNA reads as TGTGCCAGCAGCCAAGAGAGGACCAACATCTATGGCTACACCTTC. It translates to CASSQERTNIYGYTF.

The chain links TRBV30 to TRBJ2-2; D call uncertain. The CDR3 covers 14 residues. Germline CDR1 reads GTSNPN; CDR2 reads SVGIG (reference sequence). Trimming left V 3 bases short and J 1 base short, with 9 bases between. The CDR3, as DNA: TGTGCCTGGAGGTGGGCAGGGAACACCGGGGAGCTGTTTTTT. This gives the protein CAWRWAGNTGELFF.

A single count supports this clone. This chain uses TRBV6-5 with TRBJ2-3; 8 bases match TRBD2. This CDR3 contains 14 residues. Trimming took 7 bases from V and 0 from J; bases not matched to a gene: 3. The germline V gene has CDR1 MNHEY and CDR2 SVGAGI. CDR3 DNA sequence: TGTGCCAGCAAGGCTAGCGGGAGCACAGATACGCAGTATTTT. Its protein is CASKASGSTDTQYF.

The chain joins TRBV6-2 or TRBV6-3 to TRBJ1-1; D call uncertain. Per germline, CDR1 MNHEY and CDR2 SVGEGT. This CDR3 has 14 residues. V shed 6 bases and J shed 1 base, with 12 bases lying between them. DNA of the CDR3: TGTGCCAGCAGGTACCCGGGAGCGAACACTGAAGCTTTCTTT. It encodes CASRYPGANTEAFF.